This TCR beta chain was observed in a study of T cell repertoires in cytomegalovirus infection. Across the study: As its CMV epitopes, the study selected recently identified HLA-C-restricted and well-studied HLA-B-restricted targets. The public TCR beta signatures pointed to both CMV infection and matching HLA type. Study observations and caveats: Carriage of CMV together with the relevant HLA was identifiable through cumulative public TCR beta family frequency. CMV-specific TCR beta clonotypes restricted by HLA-C dominated the ex vivo response.

TCRdb analysed the reads with MiXCR anew, one entry per CDR3 protein. The top ten clones hold over 10% of a sample with about 770,000 distinct CDR3 sequences, about 27% of them seen once. This CDR3 comprises 18 residues. V lost 2 bases, J lost 1 base, and 9 bases stayed unmatched. Germline V gene lookup returns CDR1 SGHVS and CDR2 FNYEAQ. About this clonotype: Its antigen is not known.

The V call is TRBV7-6, the J call TRBJ1-1; 11 bases agree with TRBD1. This sample comprised cultured CD8+ T cells from PBMCs, obtained from culture after CMV antigen stimulation. This TCR came from a human donor in good health (CMV status not recorded). Some clones in this sample may be carry-over from other donors' samples. In DNA form, the CDR3 reads TGTGCCAGCAGCTTAAGTCTCGGGACAGGGGGATGGAACACTGAAGCTTTCTTT. Its protein product is CASSLSLGTGGWNTEAFF.